The 26 T cell receptor beta chains reported below all come from one sample, sequenced in a study of CD8 T cells in ankylosing spondylitis. TCRdb reanalysed the 5' RACE reads using MiXCR and keeps one entry per CDR3 protein. Of 350,000 or so distinct CDR3 sequences listed, around 15% are singletons. Sequences were obtained from blood, either unsorted or a sorted T cell fraction (not recorded which). The source of these receptors is a male donor with ankylosing spondylitis or in good health (not recorded which).

This clonotype was recorded a few times. The V call is TRBV2, the J call TRBJ2-7, with D possibly TRBD1 on 5 matching bases. CDR1 is SNHLY, CDR2 FYNNEI, per germline. This CDR3 has 13 residues. The V end lost 1 base, the J end lost 6 bases, and 10 bases lay between the germline ends. As DNA, the CDR3 is TGTGCCAGCAGTGAAGTTGGGGCCTCCGAGCAGTACTTC. It codes for CASSEVGASEQYF.

The chain joins TRBV19 to TRBJ2-1, with D maybe TRBD2 (5 bases). Trimming shortened V by 4 bases and J by 16 bases, and 20 bases separated the two germline ends. CDR1 and CDR2 (germline): LNHDA, SQIVND (reference sequence). The CDR3 consists of 13 residues. CDR3 DNA: TGTGCCAGTAGTAGCTCCTCTACTAGTTTTCAATTCTTC. Amino acids: CASSSSSTSFQFF.

This clonotype showed up just once. As DNA, the CDR3 is TGTGCCAGTAGTCGCGGGGGGGGATTCACGGAGACCCAGTACTTC. The encoded protein is CASSRGGGFTETQYF. The chain has TRBV19 and TRBJ2-5; 9 bases agree with TRBD2. Germline V gene lookup returns CDR1 LNHDA and CDR2 SQIVND (reference sequence). This CDR3 spans 15 amino acids. Trimming cost V 5 bases and J 5 bases; bases outside gene matches: 9.

The table lists this clonotype with a few counts. This CDR3 is CASSARQDMNTEAFF. As DNA, the CDR3 is TGCGCCAGCAGCGCCCGACAGGACATGAACACTGAAGCTTTCTTT. This chain joins TRBV5-1 and TRBJ1-1, with TRBD1 as a possible D gene (6 bases). The CDR3 sequence is 15 residues long. Per the germline V gene, CDR1 is SGHRS and CDR2 is YFSETQ. Trimming cost V 4 bases and J 0 bases, with 13 bases left between them.

This clonotype has more than one count but fewer than ten. The rearrangement uses TRBV7-9 and TRBJ1-4, with D unclear. V was pared by 1 base and J by 14 bases, with 14 bases between. Looked up from germline, CDR1 is SEHNR and CDR2 is FQNEAQ (reference sequence). The CDR3 totals 13 residues. CDR3 nucleotide sequence: TGTGCCAGCAGCTTAGGATATCAGGAGCCTCTGTTTTTT. Translated: CASSLGYQEPLFF.

The sample holds a few counts of this clonotype. The rearrangement links TRBV12-3 or TRBV12-4 to TRBJ2-1; maybe TRBD2 (7 bases). CDR3 length: 16 amino acids. Trimming stripped 6 bases from V and 6 bases from J, with 21 bases between. The CDR3 here is CASSPRGGGAFNEQFF. The DNA of the CDR3 is TGTGCCAGCAGCCCCAGAGGGGGGGGGGCCTTCAATGAGCAGTTCTTC.

The chain couples TRBV5-1 to TRBJ2-1; 9 positions agree with TRBD1. This CDR3 region has 17 residues. Germline V CDR1 and CDR2: SGHRS, YFSETQ. The V gene end was trimmed by 0 bases and the J gene end by 7 bases; junction bases not matched to a gene: 11. CDR3 sequence (DNA): TGCGCCAGCAGCTTGGGCCCTCCGGGACAGGGTTTTAATGAGCAGTTCTTC. Residues: CASSLGPPGQGFNEQFF.

The gene calls are TRBV5-1 and TRBJ1-1; TRBD1 aligns across 7 bases. Germline CDR1 is SGHRS and CDR2 is YFSETQ. Trimming took 3 bases from V and 6 from J; bases not matched to a gene: 14. The CDR3 spans 16 residues. The CDR3 loop is CASSSARGQASAEAFF. CDR3 DNA sequence: TGCGCCAGCAGCTCCGCCCGCGGACAGGCCTCCGCTGAAGCTTTCTTT.

The chain is built from TRBV10-1 and TRBJ2-3, with D possibly matching TRBD2 (5 bases). There are 14 residues in the CDR3. With 6 bases removed from V and 0 bases from J, the gap between germline ends came to 10 bases. CDR1 and CDR2 (germline): WNHNN, SYGVQD (reference sequence). CDR3 sequence reads: CASRRARSTDTQYF. The CDR3 region has the DNA TGCGCCAGCAGGAGGGCCCGGAGCACAGATACGCAGTATTTT.

The gene calls are TRBV5-1 and TRBJ2-1; 12 bases are a match to TRBD2. CDR1 SGHRS and CDR2 YFSETQ come from the germline V gene. V lost 3 bases and J lost 8; bases outside the gene matches: 9. The CDR3 runs 16 residues. In nucleotides, the CDR3 is TGCGCCAGCAGCTCCACGACTAGCGGGAGAGGGCATGAGCAGTTCTTC. Translating it yields CASSSTTSGRGHEQFF.

This clonotype was counted between two and nine times. One junction end disagrees with the germline gene, perhaps due to a read error. J is TRBJ1-3 and V is TRBV9; 7 bases map to TRBD1. Germline V gene sequence: CDR1 SGDLS, CDR2 YYNGEE. This CDR3 spans 12 amino acids. The CDR3 coding sequence is TGTGCCAGCAGCGGAAGAACGGGACAGTTGAGTTTT. Protein: CASSGRTGQLSF.

This sequence joins TRBV5-1 and TRBJ1-2; maybe TRBD1 (6 bases). With 2 bases removed from V and 8 bases from J, the gap between germline ends came to 13 bases. This CDR3 has 13 amino acids. Germline V lookup: CDR1 SGHRS, CDR2 YFSETQ. CDR3 nucleotide sequence: TGCGCCAGCAGCTTCGCACAGGGAGGAGGCTACACCTTC. The encoded protein is CASSFAQGGGYTF.

The chain is built from TRBV3-1 and TRBJ1-1, with TRBD1 as a possible D gene (5 bases). The germline V and J ends were trimmed by 2 bases and 5 bases, with 12 bases remaining between them. This CDR3 is 14 amino acids long. CDR1 and CDR2 (germline): LGHDT, YNNKEL (reference sequence). The CDR3 region has the DNA TGTGCCAGCAGCCAATACGCGGGGACGACTGAAGCTTTCTTT. This encodes CASSQYAGTTEAFF.

The chain combines TRBV5-6 with TRBJ2-3; TRBD2 matches 7 bases. This CDR3 is 14 amino acids long. Trimming took 3 bases from V and 1 from J; bases not matched to a gene: 2. The V gene's germline CDR1 is SGHDT and CDR2 YYEEEE. The DNA of the CDR3 is TGTGCCAGCAGCTGGGGAGGGGGCACAGATACGCAGTATTTT. This translates into CASSWGGGTDTQYF.

The rearrangement joins TRBV29-1 to TRBJ2-2; D is undetermined. V lost 4 bases to trimming and J lost 6 bases, with 9 bases between them. This CDR3 is built from 12 residues. In germline, CDR1 is SQVTM, CDR2 ANQGSEA. CDR3 protein: CSVGNLAGELFF. CDR3 DNA: TGCAGCGTTGGGAATCTGGCCGGGGAGCTGTTTTTT.

V gene TRBV29-1 combines with J gene TRBJ1-2; maybe TRBD1 (5 bases). There are 14 residues in the CDR3. The germline V gene encodes CDR1 SQVTM and CDR2 ANQGSEA. Trimming shortened V by 0 bases and J by 0 bases, and 8 bases separated the two germline ends. The DNA for the CDR3 is TGCAGCGTTGAAGAAACAGGCACTAACTATGGCTACACCTTC. Translation gives CSVEETGTNYGYTF.

This clonotype appeared a few times. V usage is TRBV5-1 and J usage is TRBJ2-1; tentative D call: TRBD1 (5 bases). This CDR3 is built from 14 residues. The germline V gene has CDR1 SGHRS and CDR2 YFSETQ. V was cut by 2 bases and J by 0 bases, with 6 bases left in between. The DNA for the CDR3 is TGCGCCAGCAGCTTTAGGGGCTCCTACAATGAGCAGTTCTTC. Residues: CASSFRGSYNEQFF.

This chain links TRBV12-3 or TRBV12-4 with TRBJ2-2, with 8 bases lining up with TRBD2. The J segment lost 4 bases and the V segment lost 6 bases, leaving 16 bases of the junction unmatched. CDR3 size: 18 residues. The chain's CDR3 is CASSPRSGGPRGTGELFF. CDR3 nucleotide sequence: TGTGCCAGCAGCCCAAGGAGCGGGGGCCCTCGGGGCACCGGGGAGCTGTTTTTT.

This clonotype was counted between two and nine times. This rearrangement joins TRBV21-1 to TRBJ2-1; the table's TRBD1 call for D was not verified on the DNA. TRBV21-1 is a pseudogene locus. The CDR3 covers 12 residues. The CDR3 spells CPPLAIYNEQFF. DNA for the CDR3: TGCCCCCCCCTGGCAATTTACAATGAGCAGTTCTTC.

CDR3 sequence reads: CASSQTGGAYSNQPQHF. CDR3 in DNA: TGTGCCAGCAGCCAGACTGGGGGGGCTTATAGCAATCAGCCCCAGCATTTT. V and J are TRBV28 and TRBJ1-5; possible D gene TRBD1, 6 bases. V was cut by 6 bases and J by 0 bases, with 18 bases left in between. Germline CDR1 MDHEN, CDR2 SYDVKM. CDR3 size: 17 residues.

This rearrangement joins TRBV7-2 to TRBJ2-7; 7 positions match TRBD2. With V trimmed by 5 bases and J by 1 base, 8 bases remained unmatched. The CDR3 totals 15 residues. From germline, CDR1 is SGHTA and CDR2 FQGNSA. CDR3 in DNA: TGTGCCAGCAGCCGAGTTGGGAGGGGTTCCTACGAGCAGTACTTC. Translated, it gives CASSRVGRGSYEQYF.

This clonotype was counted only a few times. The rearrangement uses TRBV2 and TRBJ1-2; weak D call: TRBD1 (5 bases). In germline, CDR1 is SNHLY, CDR2 FYNNEI. Trimming removed 4 bases from V and 1 base from J, with 7 bases in between. The CDR3 is made up of 13 amino acids. CDR3 nucleotides: TGTGCCAGCAGTGCAGACAGTAACTATGGCTACACCTTC. Translating gives CASSADSNYGYTF.

As concerns this clonotype: A much larger clone differs from this one at a single base, so this may be a read error. The V gene is TRBV18, the J gene TRBJ2-2; D might be TRBD1 (5 bases). Germline lookup yields CDR1 KGHSH and CDR2 LQKENI. V was shortened by 1 base and J by 3 bases, with 6 bases between the two germline ends. CDR3 length: 14 amino acids. CDR3 sequence: CASSPQGHTGELFF. The CDR3 DNA reads as TGTGCCAGCTCACCACAGGGGCACACCGGGGAGCTGTTTTTT.

The chain uses TRBV4-1 and TRBJ2-5; possibly TRBD1 for D (6 bases). The V gene's germline CDR1 is MGHRA and CDR2 YSYEKL. The CDR3 is made up of 16 amino acids. Trimming removed 6 bases at V and 5 bases at J, with 22 bases between. The CDR3 is CASSLGQGRGKETQYF. Written as DNA, the CDR3 is TGCGCCAGCAGTTTAGGGCAGGGCAGGGGTAAGGAGACCCAGTACTTC.

This chain uses TRBV5-1 with TRBJ1-2; D is perhaps TRBD1 (6 bases). The V and J ends lost 3 bases and 8 bases respectively, with 17 bases between them. CDR1 and CDR2 from the germline V gene are SGHRS and YFSETQ. This CDR3 has 14 residues. Here the CDR3 reads CASSWGASASGYTF. The CDR3 nucleotides read TGCGCCAGCAGCTGGGGGGCCTCGGCTAGCGGCTACACCTTC.

This clonotype has more than one count but fewer than ten. This chain uses TRBV20-1 with TRBJ2-5, with a possible D match to TRBD2 (6 bases). The CDR3 is made up of 12 amino acids. Germline assignment: CDR1 DFQATT and CDR2 SNEGSKA (reference sequence). The CDR3 is CSPRGMAETQYF. In nucleotides, the CDR3 is TGCAGCCCCCGCGGGATGGCAGAGACCCAGTACTTC.